The 27 T cell receptor beta chains below were found in one sample sequenced in a study of OX40 agonist ivuxolimab in advanced cancers. Measured with immunoSEQ multiplex PCR; TCRdb has only the in-frame clones, and not every one. Altogether just over 90,000 clones are present, approximately 94% being singletons, with the ten largest covering around 2.5%. Sequenced material: CD4+ or CD8+ T cells sorted from blood, taken in a trial of the OX40 agonist ivuxolimab. The source is an adult with an advanced solid tumor such as melanoma, head and neck, liver or kidney cancer.

The table lists this clone with a count of one. The V and J genes are TRBV27 and TRBJ1-5; D might be TRBD1 (5 bases). Germline V gives CDR1 MNHEY, CDR2 SMNVEV (reference sequence). This CDR3 is built from 13 residues. Trimming shortened V by 6 bases and J by 4 bases, and 10 bases separated the two germline ends. The CDR3 DNA reads TGTGCCAGCAGCAAGGGGTGGAATCAGCCCCAGCATTTT. This encodes CASSKGWNQPQHF.

The rearrangement uses TRBV4-1 and TRBJ2-7; the D is unclear. This CDR3 is built from 15 residues. Germline CDR1 MGHRA, CDR2 YSYEKL. V lost 0 bases and J lost 2, with 11 bases in between. The CDR3 DNA reads as TGCGCCAGCAGCCAAGATGAAGGTGAGCCCTACGAGCAGTACTTC. Amino acid sequence: CASSQDEGEPYEQYF.

J is TRBJ1-1 and V is TRBV19; D remains ambiguous. This CDR3 has 13 residues. V was cut by 5 bases and J by 2 bases, with 9 bases left in between. Germline V gives CDR1 LNHDA, CDR2 SQIVND (reference sequence). CDR3 nucleotides: TGTGCCAGTAGTTCGGACCCTAACACTGAAGCTTTCTTT. Translating gives CASSSDPNTEAFF.

The chain has TRBV6-5 and TRBJ2-1; TRBD1 or TRBD2 may be the D gene (5 bases each). The CDR3 consists of 13 residues. CDR1 is MNHEY, CDR2 SVGAGI, per germline. Trimming stripped 2 bases from V and 5 bases from J, with 7 bases between. The CDR3 is CASSYGGHNEQFF. The CDR3 bases are TGTGCCAGCAGTTACGGGGGTCACAATGAGCAGTTCTTC.

CDR3 coding DNA: TGTGCCAGCAGCCTAGCGGGCAGCACAGATACGCAGTATTTT. It yields the protein CASSLAGSTDTQYF. The V gene is TRBV27, the J gene TRBJ2-3; TRBD2 agrees at 8 bases. Germline lookup yields CDR1 MNHEY and CDR2 SMNVEV (reference sequence). The CDR3 extends over 14 amino acids. V trimming: 6 bases; J trimming: 0 bases; junction bases outside the gene matches: 2.

CDR3 amino acids: CASSQDSGQGRNSPLHF. CDR3 nucleotides: TGCGCCAGCAGCCAAGATAGCGGCCAGGGACGCAATTCACCCCTCCACTTT. This rearrangement joins TRBV4-3 to TRBJ1-6, with D maybe TRBD1 (5 bases). CDR1 and CDR2 (germline): LGHNA, YSLEER. V lost 0 bases to trimming and J lost 7 bases, with 16 bases between them. This CDR3 has 17 amino acids.

V and J are TRBV29-1 and TRBJ2-7; TRBD1 or TRBD2 may be the D gene (6 bases each). The germline V gene has CDR1 SQVTM and CDR2 ANQGSEA. The CDR3 spans 13 residues. Between the trimmed V and J ends, which lost 6 bases and 0 bases, there was a span of 12 bases. The CDR3 region has the DNA TGCAGCGTGGAGGGGGGCCCCTCCTACGAGCAGTACTTC. This translates into CSVEGGPSYEQYF.

The V call is TRBV6-6, the J call TRBJ1-5, with D tentatively TRBD1 (6 bases). Trimming pared 0 bases from V and 5 bases from J, leaving 8 bases between. Per germline, CDR1 MNHNY and CDR2 SVGAGI (reference sequence). The length of the CDR3 is 14 residues. CDR3 residues: CASSYSGHDQPQHF. CDR3 nucleotides: TGTGCCAGCAGTTACTCGGGACACGATCAGCCCCAGCATTTT.

DNA of the CDR3: TGCGCCAGCAGCCAAGATAACCGATGGGACATTCAGTACTTC. Translated, it gives CASSQDNRWDIQYF. The chain recombines TRBV4-3 with TRBJ2-4; D is uncertain. Trimming took off 0 bases at V and 8 bases at J, with 11 bases between the two ends. Germline assignment: CDR1 LGHNA and CDR2 YSLEER. This CDR3 contains 14 residues.

V and J are TRBV29-1 and TRBJ2-7; D not resolved. Between the trimmed V and J ends, which lost 7 bases and 0 bases, there was a span of 10 bases. Germline V CDR1 and CDR2: SQVTM, ANQGSEA. CDR3 length: 12 residues. CDR3 sequence (DNA): TGCAGCGCCTACGAGAGCTCCTACGAGCAGTACTTC. Amino acids: CSAYESSYEQYF.

This chain uses TRBV28 with TRBJ1-1; a possible D gene is TRBD1 (6 bases). Per the germline V gene, CDR1 is MDHEN and CDR2 is SYDVKM. The CDR3 totals 14 residues. Trimming took 5 bases from V and 0 from J, leaving 10 bases between them. The chain's CDR3 is CASSPGQLNTEAFF. As DNA, the CDR3 is TGTGCCAGCAGTCCGGGACAACTGAACACTGAAGCTTTCTTT.

This clone was picked up one time. The chain joins TRBV7-2 to TRBJ2-2; 10 positions match TRBD2. Germline assignment: CDR1 SGHTA and CDR2 FQGNSA. The V gene end was trimmed by 5 bases and the J gene end by 5 bases; junction bases not matched to a gene: 8. The CDR3 is 16 residues long. Here the CDR3 DNA reads TGTGCCAGCAGCCACAAGCGGGGGGGAATTACCGGGGAGCTGTTTTTT. Its translation is CASSHKRGGITGELFF.

The J gene is TRBJ1-3, the V gene TRBV7-8; no clear D. CDR1 SGHVS and CDR2 FQNEAQ come from the germline V gene. The CDR3 runs to 14 residues. Trimming removed 0 bases at V and 4 bases at J, with 7 bases between. The CDR3 nucleotides read TGTGCCAGCAGCTTAGCGATTTACGGAAACACCATATATTTT. Translated, it gives CASSLAIYGNTIYF.

The chain is built from TRBV5-5 and TRBJ1-1; D uncertain. The CDR3 has 13 residues. V lost 4 bases to trimming and J lost 3 bases, with 10 bases between them. Germline V gives CDR1 SGHKS, CDR2 YYEKEE (reference sequence). DNA of the CDR3: TGTGCCAGCAGCGCAGAATTCCACACTGAAGCTTTCTTT. This codes for CASSAEFHTEAFF.

The chain links TRBV18 to TRBJ1-1; D is uncertain. The V end was cut by 2 bases, the J end by 1 base, with 14 bases between. There are 16 residues in the CDR3. Germline-derived CDR1 and CDR2 are KGHSH and LQKENI. The CDR3 DNA is TGTGCCAGCTCACCAAACGAACGGGCGTCGAACACTGAAGCTTTCTTT. It codes for CASSPNERASNTEAFF.

This clone was recorded once. The chain couples TRBV4-1 to TRBJ2-1; 10 bases fit TRBD2. This CDR3 region has 18 residues. The germline V gene encodes CDR1 MGHRA and CDR2 YSYEKL. Germline trimming cut 1 base from V and 7 bases from J; bases unmatched to any gene: 13. The CDR3: CASSQVASGSGRRNEQFF. CDR3 nucleotides: TGCGCCAGCAGCCAAGTGGCTAGCGGGAGTGGGAGAAGGAATGAGCAGTTCTTC.

This clone showed up just once. This chain connects TRBV7-2 to TRBJ2-7; 10 bases fit TRBD1. V dropped 5 bases and J dropped 2; count of bases not matched to a gene: 9. Germline CDR1 is SGHTA and CDR2 is FQGNSA. The length of the CDR3 is 16 residues. This CDR3 reads CASSRVPGTGAYEQYF. CDR3 bases: TGTGCCAGCAGCCGAGTGCCCGGGACAGGGGCCTACGAGCAGTACTTC.

The rearrangement joins TRBV6-5 to TRBJ2-7, with 7 bases lining up with TRBD1. The CDR3 totals 13 residues. The V segment lost 4 bases and the J segment 0 bases; nucleotides outside the gene matches: 0. CDR1 is MNHEY, CDR2 SVGAGI, per germline. CDR3 bases: TGTGCCAGCAGTTGGGACAGCTCCTACGAGCAGTACTTC. Translation gives CASSWDSSYEQYF.

CDR3 DNA sequence: TGTGCCAGCAGCTTAGTTGAGGGATGGGCTGAAGCTTTCTTT. As protein: CASSLVEGWAEAFF. The chain recombines TRBV7-9 with TRBJ1-1; D is undetermined. Germline loops: CDR1 SEHNR, CDR2 FQNEAQ (reference sequence). The CDR3 has 14 residues. The V end was cut by 1 base, the J end by 6 bases, with 12 bases between.

The V and J genes are TRBV7-2 and TRBJ2-1, with D possibly being TRBD2 (6 bases). CDR3 length equals 15 residues. Trimming cost V 1 base and J 5 bases, with 12 bases left between them. Germline V gene lookup returns CDR1 SGHTA and CDR2 FQGNSA. CDR3 DNA: TGTGCCAGCAGCTTAGGTAGCGGCCCTAACAATGAGCAGTTCTTC. Translation gives CASSLGSGPNNEQFF.

The chain recombines TRBV6-1 with TRBJ2-7, with 9 bases that match TRBD1. CDR3 length: 15 residues. Germline V gives CDR1 MNHNS, CDR2 SASEGT. Trimming at V came to 4 bases and at J to 3 bases, leaving 7 bases not matched to a gene. Here the CDR3 DNA reads TGTGCCAGCAGTGGCGGTGGACAGGGGATCTACGAGCAGTACTTC. Amino acids: CASSGGGQGIYEQYF.

Comments on this clone: The same CDR3 arises from other DNA sequences in this sample as well. The gene calls are TRBV7-6 and TRBJ2-1; D possibly corresponds to TRBD2 (5 bases). Per germline, CDR1 SGHVS and CDR2 FNYEAQ. This CDR3 is built from 14 residues. The V end lost 0 bases, the J end lost 4 bases, and 7 bases lay between the germline ends. Written as DNA, the CDR3 is TGTGCCAGCAGCTTAGCGGGAGCTTACAATGAGCAGTTCTTC. Encoded protein: CASSLAGAYNEQFF. The whole variable domain, remainder taken from reference TRBV7-6 and TRBJ2-1, is GAGVSQSPRYKVTKRGQDVALRCDPISGHVSLYWYRQALGQGPEFLTYFNYEAQQDKSGLPNDRFSAERPEGSISTLTIQRTEQRDSAMYRCASSLAGAYNEQFFGPGTRLTVL.

Remarks on this clone: At one end the junction does not follow the germline gene, possibly because of a read error. The V gene is TRBV30, the J gene TRBJ1-1, with D possibly being TRBD1 (5 bases). Germline loops: CDR1 GTSNPN, CDR2 SVGIG (reference sequence). CDR3 size: 16 residues. The CDR3 here is CAWTKGASSRNAEAFF. CDR3 nucleotides: TGTGCCTGGACGAAAGGGGCGTCCTCCCGGAACGCTGAAGCTTTCTTT.

This clone occurred once. This chain uses TRBV11-2 with TRBJ2-1, with D tentatively TRBD1 or TRBD2 (5 bases each). The germline gives CDR1 SGHAT, CDR2 FQNNGV. CDR3 length equals 14 residues. The V and J ends lost 0 bases and 7 bases respectively, with 10 bases between them. The CDR3 DNA sequence: TGTGCCAGCAGCTTAGAAGCAGGGAGAAATGAGCAGTTCTTC. It is translated as CASSLEAGRNEQFF.

Note on this clone: The sample contains more than one DNA sequence encoding this CDR3. CDR3 in amino acids: CASSAVAGVNNEQYF. Here the CDR3 DNA reads TGTGCCAGCAGCGCCGTAGCGGGGGTGAATAACGAGCAGTACTTC. The chain carries TRBV9 and TRBJ2-7, with TRBD2 matching over 9 bases. The CDR3 has 15 residues. With V trimmed by 3 bases and J by 5 bases, 9 bases remained unmatched. Germline CDR1 is SGDLS and CDR2 is YYNGEE.

V usage is TRBV27 and J usage is TRBJ1-6, with TRBD1 identical over 7 bases. The trim removed 7 bases at V and 0 bases at J, leaving 6 bases unmatched. The CDR3 length is 16 residues. Per germline, CDR1 MNHEY and CDR2 SMNVEV (reference sequence). The CDR3 reads CASTHRGGSYNSPLHF. The CDR3 DNA reads TGTGCCAGCACGCACAGGGGAGGCTCCTATAATTCACCCCTCCACTTT.

The chain couples TRBV28 to TRBJ2-7; 7 nucleotides align to TRBD1. The V gene end was trimmed by 3 bases and the J gene end by 2 bases; junction bases not matched to a gene: 16. Per the germline V gene, CDR1 is MDHEN and CDR2 is SYDVKM. The length of the CDR3 is 18 residues. The CDR3 spells CASSFPPSDRVAPYEQYF. The CDR3 nucleotides are TGTGCCAGCAGTTTCCCCCCCTCTGACAGGGTAGCGCCCTACGAGCAGTACTTC.